This T cell receptor (beta chain) is from a study of blood T cell repertoires in COVID-19. Study summary: Samples came from the United States, Italy and Spain, spanning acute and convalescent COVID-19. In each case, the material was cDNA or gDNA derived from T cells, B-cell-depleted T cells, or PBMCs.

Under the authors' procedure: For nucleated cells, counts were estimated from reference gene primer amplification. Assay used: immunoSEQ multiplex PCR; TCRdb lists only in-frame clones, some missing. Clone size and V and J calls were adopted from that table, with D and trimming inferred from the DNA. The table has roughly 330,000 clones, around nine tenths seen once. The CDR3 is made up of 14 amino acids. With 1 base removed from V and 6 bases from J, the gap between germline ends came to 12 bases. Per the germline V gene, CDR1 is LGHNA and CDR2 is YSLEER. Sequencing was performed on peripheral blood. The receptor was derived from a woman aged 45-65 years with active or convalescent COVID-19. The rearrangement links TRBV4-3 to TRBJ1-1, with TRBD1 as a possible D gene (6 bases). The CDR3 region has the DNA TGCGCCAGCAGCCAAGTTCAACAGGGCGCTGAAGCTTTCTTT. This sequence encodes CASSQVQQGAEAFF.